This TCR beta chain was documented in a study of PD-1 blockade in classical Hodgkin lymphoma. Study as a whole: Every 2 weeks, patients got 3 mg/kg intravenous nivolumab. Findings of the study overall: Patients with a complete response exhibited baseline diversity comparable to newly diagnosed patients. With respect to the repertoire differences, their causes, possibly disease activity or prior therapy, remain undefined.

Brentuximab vedotin exposure varied among the patients, all of whom had relapsed after autologous stem cell transplantation. The CDR3 sequence is 15 residues long. Trimming removed 4 bases at V and 2 bases at J, with 16 bases between. Germline V lookup: CDR1 SGHRS, CDR2 YFSETQ. As concerns this clone: The antigen remains undetermined.

TCRdb's table, derived via immunoSEQ multiplex PCR, lists solely in-frame clones and lacks some. The data show about 85,000 clones, over 90% seen once. The gene calls are TRBV5-1 and TRBJ2-7; D gene uncertain. This receptor was identified in a human donor with classical Hodgkin lymphoma. The sequencing used peripheral blood mononuclear cells (PBMCs), collected before the second cycle of nivolumab. The CDR3 DNA reads TGCGCCAGCAGCCCCAACACCGGGTCCCCCTACGAGCAGTACTTC. The encoded protein is CASSPNTGSPYEQYF.